These T cell receptor beta chains were read from a single sample in a study of blood T cell repertoires in COVID-19. Profiled with immunoSEQ multiplex PCR; TCRdb holds only in-frame clones, not every one. The sample includes 20,000 to 25,000 clones, around 80% of them seen just once. Material: peripheral blood. The receptors come from a man aged 60 to 69 with active COVID-19. Both conserved end residues are part of each CDR3. The order of the fields is clone size, V gene, J gene, D gene, CDR3 protein, CDR3 DNA. D genes are given only for firm matches. The size of a clone is reported for some rows only, either as once, few or many, or as a class for expanded clones.

clone_size: .
v_call: TRBV7-2
j_call: TRBJ1-5
d_call: TRBD1
cdr3_aa: CASSFSGQTNQPQHF
cdr3_nt: TGTGCCAGCAGCTTCTCGGGACAGACCAATCAGCCCCAGCATTTT

clone_size: .
v_call: TRBV28
j_call: TRBJ2-7
d_call: .
cdr3_aa: CASSSDIYEQYF
cdr3_nt: TGTGCCAGCAGTTCAGACATTTACGAGCAGTACTTC

clone_size: .
v_call: TRBV12-3/TRBV12-4
j_call: TRBJ2-7
d_call: .
cdr3_aa: CASSLRLLYEQYF
cdr3_nt: TGTGCCAGCAGTTTACGACTGCTCTACGAGCAGTACTTC

clone_size: .
v_call: TRBV9
j_call: TRBJ2-7
d_call: .
cdr3_aa: CASSGTPDTPYEQYF
cdr3_nt: TGTGCCAGCAGCGGAACTCCGGACACTCCCTACGAGCAGTACTTC

clone_size: .
v_call: TRBV6-5
j_call: TRBJ2-1
d_call: TRBD2
cdr3_aa: CASSSETSGAYNEQFF
cdr3_nt: TGTGCCAGCAGTTCTGAGACTAGCGGGGCCTACAATGAGCAGTTCTTC

clone_size: few
v_call: TRBV4-3
j_call: TRBJ2-1
d_call: TRBD2
cdr3_aa: CASSQGVASGEQFF
cdr3_nt: TGCGCCAGCAGCCAGGGGGTGGCTAGCGGAGAGCAGTTCTTC

clone_size: .
v_call: TRBV6-1
j_call: TRBJ1-6
d_call: .
cdr3_aa: CASSEGANRLIGSPLHF
cdr3_nt: TGTGCCAGCAGTGAAGGAGCTAACAGACTAATAGGTTCACCCCTCCACTTT

clone_size: .
v_call: TRBV2
j_call: TRBJ1-4
d_call: .
cdr3_aa: CASNTWSTNEKLFF
cdr3_nt: TGTGCCAGTAATACATGGTCAACTAATGAAAAACTGTTTTTT

clone_size: .
v_call: TRBV7-3
j_call: TRBJ2-3
d_call: TRBD2
cdr3_aa: CASSSGAGASTDTQYF
cdr3_nt: TGTGCCAGCAGCTCCGGAGCGGGAGCTAGCACAGATACGCAGTATTTT

clone_size: many
v_call: TRBV28
j_call: TRBJ1-1
d_call: .
cdr3_aa: CASSFGRQNTEAFF
cdr3_nt: TGTGCCAGCAGTTTCGGGAGGCAGAACACTGAAGCTTTCTTT

clone_size: .
v_call: TRBV10-3
j_call: TRBJ2-2
d_call: TRBD2
cdr3_aa: CAITESQREVTGELFF
cdr3_nt: TGTGCCATCACGGAGTCACAGCGGGAGGTCACCGGGGAGCTGTTTTTT

clone_size: .
v_call: TRBV10-3
j_call: TRBJ1-2
d_call: .
cdr3_aa: CAIRGDLGPNGYTF
cdr3_nt: TGTGCCATCAGGGGGGACTTAGGGCCAAATGGCTACACCTTC

clone_size: hyperexpanded
v_call: TRBV19
j_call: TRBJ1-6
d_call: .
cdr3_aa: CASSIDGLWNSPLHF
cdr3_nt: TGTGCCAGTAGTATAGATGGCCTTTGGAATTCACCCCTCCACTTT

clone_size: .
v_call: TRBV6-5
j_call: TRBJ2-2
d_call: .
cdr3_aa: CASLSDVAGELFF
cdr3_nt: TGTGCCAGCCTCAGCGACGTAGCCGGGGAGCTGTTTTTT

clone_size: medium-sized
v_call: TRBV7-9
j_call: TRBJ2-1
d_call: .
cdr3_aa: CASSTMSEGDPNEQFF
cdr3_nt: TGTGCCAGCAGCACGATGTCGGAGGGCGACCCCAATGAGCAGTTCTTC

clone_size: .
v_call: TRBV10-2
j_call: TRBJ2-1
d_call: TRBD2
cdr3_aa: CASSPLAGPPYNEQFF
cdr3_nt: TGCGCCAGCAGCCCCCTAGCGGGGCCCCCCTACAATGAGCAGTTCTTC

clone_size: .
v_call: TRBV11-2
j_call: TRBJ1-5
d_call: .
cdr3_aa: CASSLGRGNQPQHF
cdr3_nt: TGTGCCAGCAGCCTAGGGAGGGGAAATCAGCCCCAGCATTTT

clone_size: once
v_call: TRBV28
j_call: TRBJ2-3
d_call: .
cdr3_aa: CASSRWRNTQYF
cdr3_nt: TGTGCCAGCAGTCGTTGGAGGAATACGCAGTATTTT

clone_size: .
v_call: TRBV30
j_call: TRBJ1-6
d_call: TRBD1
cdr3_aa: CAGATGLRSPLHF
cdr3_nt: TGTGCCGGCGCGACAGGGTTACGCTCACCCCTCCACTTT

clone_size: .
v_call: TRBV19
j_call: TRBJ1-4
d_call: TRBD1
cdr3_aa: CASSILDRTNEKLFF
cdr3_nt: TGTGCCAGTAGTATTCTGGACAGGACTAATGAAAAACTGTTTTTT

clone_size: .
v_call: TRBV12-3/TRBV12-4
j_call: TRBJ1-2
d_call: .
cdr3_aa: CASRGGEGEGYTF
cdr3_nt: TGTGCCAGCAGGGGGGGTGAGGGCGAAGGCTACACCTTC

clone_size: .
v_call: TRBV28
j_call: TRBJ1-2
d_call: TRBD1
cdr3_aa: CASSLPGQGAFGYTF
cdr3_nt: TGTGCCAGCAGTTTACCAGGACAGGGGGCGTTTGGCTACACCTTC

clone_size: .
v_call: TRBV29-1
j_call: TRBJ2-1
d_call: .
cdr3_aa: CSVSPGGSSYNEQFF
cdr3_nt: TGCAGCGTTTCCCCAGGAGGGAGCTCCTACAATGAGCAGTTCTTC

clone_size: .
v_call: TRBV7-9
j_call: TRBJ2-2
d_call: TRBD1
cdr3_aa: CASSLDRGRELFF
cdr3_nt: TGTGCCAGCAGCTTAGACAGGGGTCGGGAGCTGTTTTTT

clone_size: .
v_call: TRBV9
j_call: TRBJ2-1
d_call: TRBD2
cdr3_aa: CASSVGTSGNNEQFF
cdr3_nt: TGTGCCAGCAGCGTAGGGACTAGCGGAAACAATGAGCAGTTCTTC

clone_size: .
v_call: TRBV7-3
j_call: TRBJ2-1
d_call: .
cdr3_aa: CASSSPGLGGNEQFF
cdr3_nt: TGTGCCAGCAGCTCTCCGGGACTGGGGGGAAATGAGCAGTTCTTC

clone_size: few
v_call: TRBV28
j_call: TRBJ2-7
d_call: .
cdr3_aa: CASSTNYEQYF
cdr3_nt: TGTGCCAGCAGCACTAACTACGAGCAGTACTTC

clone_size: .
v_call: TRBV15
j_call: TRBJ1-1
d_call: .
cdr3_aa: CATSREKGLGEAFF
cdr3_nt: TGTGCCACCAGCAGAGAAAAGGGGCTCGGTGAAGCTTTCTTT

clone_size: .
v_call: TRBV5-6
j_call: TRBJ2-1
d_call: TRBD2
cdr3_aa: CASSLAGPGGDEQFF
cdr3_nt: TGTGCCAGCAGCTTAGCGGGACCCGGTGGGGATGAGCAGTTCTTC

clone_size: .
v_call: TRBV6-5
j_call: TRBJ2-2
d_call: TRBD2
cdr3_aa: CASGLAGGTGELFF
cdr3_nt: TGTGCCAGCGGACTAGCGGGAGGCACCGGGGAGCTGTTTTTT

clone_size: .
v_call: TRBV7-8
j_call: TRBJ2-1
d_call: TRBD2
cdr3_aa: CASSQGTSGLNEQFF
cdr3_nt: TGTGCCAGCAGTCAGGGGACTAGCGGTTTGAATGAGCAGTTCTTC